This T cell receptor (beta chain) derives from a study of cytomegalovirus exposure and HLA in healthy donors. Study-level background: T cells numbering about 179 million yielded 100 million to 120 million unique TCR beta sequences in an earlier analysis. Study results and limitations: For presence/absence analyses, sequencing depth was assumed to be roughly uniform across donors.

CDR1 is MGHRA, CDR2 YSYEKL, per germline. Trimming removed 0 bases from V and 4 bases from J, with 10 bases in between. The CDR3 contains 15 residues. A multiplex PCR was run with 60 Vbeta primers and 13 Jbeta primers. The assay was immunoSEQ multiplex PCR, and TCRdb's table has in-frame clones only and misses some. The sample carries around 60,000 clones, around 81% recorded once. This clone has a handful of counts. Antigen unknown. The sample was PBMCs. This TCR came from a male donor in good health and CMV-seronegative. The chain joins TRBV4-1 to TRBJ1-3, with TRBD1 as a possible D gene (5 bases). The CDR3 sequence is CASSQESGLGNTIYF. The CDR3, as DNA: TGCGCCAGCAGCCAAGAGTCAGGGCTCGGAAACACCATATATTTT.